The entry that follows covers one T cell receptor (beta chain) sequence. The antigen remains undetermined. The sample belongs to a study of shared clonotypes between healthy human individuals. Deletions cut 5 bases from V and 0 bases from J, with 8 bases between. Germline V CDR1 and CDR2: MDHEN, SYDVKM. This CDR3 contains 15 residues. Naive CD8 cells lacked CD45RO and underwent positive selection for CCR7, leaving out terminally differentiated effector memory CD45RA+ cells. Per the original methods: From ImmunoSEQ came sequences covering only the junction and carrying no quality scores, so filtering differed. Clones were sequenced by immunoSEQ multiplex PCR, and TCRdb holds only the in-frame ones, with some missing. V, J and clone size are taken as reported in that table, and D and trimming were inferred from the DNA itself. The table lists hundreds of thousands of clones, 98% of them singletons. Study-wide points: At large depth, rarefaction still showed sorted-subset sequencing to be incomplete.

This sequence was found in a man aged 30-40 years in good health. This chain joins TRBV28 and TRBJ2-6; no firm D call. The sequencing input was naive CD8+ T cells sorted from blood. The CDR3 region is CASSPLGSGANVLTF. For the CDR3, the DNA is TGTGCCAGCAGTCCGCTAGGCTCTGGGGCCAACGTCCTGACTTTC.